This is a list of T cell receptor beta chains from one sample in a study of blood T cell repertoires in COVID-19. Data came from immunoSEQ multiplex PCR; TCRdb stores just in-frame clones and leaves some out. The table shows 180,000 or so clones, with 75% to 80% occurring only once. The sample taken for sequencing was peripheral blood. The receptors shown here come from a woman between 45 and 65 years old with active or convalescent COVID-19. CDR3s include the opening cysteine and the closing phenylalanine or tryptophan. Fields, in order: CDR3 protein, CDR3 DNA, D gene, J gene, clone size, V gene. The D gene is left open where the match is weak. Expanded clones get a size class; other rows say once, few or many, or leave the size out.

cdr3_aa: CASSPHSNQPQHF
cdr3_nt: TGTGCCAGCAGCCCACATAGCAATCAGCCCCAGCATTTT
d_call: .
j_call: TRBJ1-5
clone_size: once
v_call: TRBV7-2

cdr3_aa: CASSSPATSGSTDTQYF
cdr3_nt: TGTGCCAGCAGTTCCCCCGCGACTAGCGGGAGCACAGATACGCAGTATTTT
d_call: TRBD2
j_call: TRBJ2-3
clone_size: once
v_call: TRBV6-2/TRBV6-3

cdr3_aa: CASRASGGANIQYF
cdr3_nt: TGTGCCAGCAGGGCTAGCGGGGGGGCCAACATTCAGTACTTC
d_call: TRBD2
j_call: TRBJ2-4
clone_size: .
v_call: TRBV6-5

cdr3_aa: CASSYDSGRETQYF
cdr3_nt: TGTGCCAGCAGCTACGACAGTGGGAGGGAGACCCAGTACTTC
d_call: .
j_call: TRBJ2-5
clone_size: few
v_call: TRBV5-4

cdr3_aa: CASSVTGFGTEAFF
cdr3_nt: TGTGCCAGCAGCGTAACAGGGTTTGGTACTGAAGCTTTCTTT
d_call: .
j_call: TRBJ1-1
clone_size: .
v_call: TRBV11-1

cdr3_aa: CASRMPHGRPRRSVETQYF
cdr3_nt: TGTGCCAGCAGGATGCCCCATGGGAGACCTAGGCGAAGTGTAGAGACCCAGTACTTC
d_call: .
j_call: TRBJ2-5
clone_size: .
v_call: TRBV21-1

cdr3_aa: CASRGQGAGGANVLTF
cdr3_nt: TGTGCCAGCAGGGGACAGGGGGCCGGTGGGGCCAACGTCCTGACTTTC
d_call: TRBD1
j_call: TRBJ2-6
clone_size: .
v_call: TRBV27

cdr3_aa: CASSLEASGGWNEQFF
cdr3_nt: TGTGCCAGCAGCTTAGAGGCTAGCGGGGGGTGGAATGAGCAGTTCTTC
d_call: TRBD2
j_call: TRBJ2-1
clone_size: .
v_call: TRBV7-8

cdr3_aa: CASSVWGDFNSPLHF
cdr3_nt: TGTGCCAGCAGCGTATGGGGGGACTTTAATTCACCCCTCCACTTT
d_call: .
j_call: TRBJ1-6
clone_size: .
v_call: TRBV9

cdr3_aa: CASSFGGKNTEAFF
cdr3_nt: TGTGCCAGCAGCTTCGGGGGGAAGAACACTGAAGCTTTCTTT
d_call: .
j_call: TRBJ1-1
clone_size: .
v_call: TRBV5-4

cdr3_aa: CAWTQGRGVDLYEQYF
cdr3_nt: TGTGCCTGGACCCAAGGGCGGGGGGTCGATTTATACGAGCAGTACTTC
d_call: TRBD2
j_call: TRBJ2-7
clone_size: many
v_call: TRBV30

cdr3_aa: CASKLVGQNTGELFF
cdr3_nt: TGTGCCAGTAAGTTAGTAGGACAGAACACCGGGGAGCTGTTTTTT
d_call: .
j_call: TRBJ2-2
clone_size: .
v_call: TRBV19

cdr3_aa: CASSRDRRYSEAFF
cdr3_nt: TGTGCCAGCAGCCGGGACAGGCGGTATTCTGAAGCTTTCTTT
d_call: TRBD1
j_call: TRBJ1-1
clone_size: .
v_call: TRBV6-5

cdr3_aa: CASSYPEGRSQGRRAFF
cdr3_nt: TGTGCCAGCAGCTACCCCGAGGGCAGGTCACAGGGGCGCAGAGCTTTCTTT
d_call: TRBD1
j_call: TRBJ1-1
clone_size: .
v_call: TRBV7-8

cdr3_aa: CATATGVWNQPQHF
cdr3_nt: TGTGCCACCGCAACGGGGGTATGGAATCAGCCCCAGCATTTT
d_call: .
j_call: TRBJ1-5
clone_size: .
v_call: TRBV6-5

cdr3_aa: CASSQPGLASEQYF
cdr3_nt: TGCGCCAGCAGCCAACCGGGACTAGCGTCCGAGCAGTACTTC
d_call: TRBD2
j_call: TRBJ2-7
clone_size: .
v_call: TRBV4-1

cdr3_aa: CASSLGLSTDTQYF
cdr3_nt: TGTGCCAGCAGCCTGGGACTTTCCACAGATACGCAGTATTTT
d_call: .
j_call: TRBJ2-3
clone_size: once
v_call: TRBV7-2

cdr3_aa: CASSQPDRGSNQPQHF
cdr3_nt: TGCGCCAGCAGCCAACCGGACAGGGGGAGCAATCAGCCCCAGCATTTT
d_call: TRBD1
j_call: TRBJ1-5
clone_size: .
v_call: TRBV4-1

cdr3_aa: CASSAQGGGAYGYTF
cdr3_nt: TGTGCCAGCAGTGCCCAGGGCGGGGGCGCCTATGGCTACACCTTC
d_call: .
j_call: TRBJ1-2
clone_size: .
v_call: TRBV2

cdr3_aa: CASSPPGGREEKLFF
cdr3_nt: TGTGCCAGCTCCCCTCCCGGGGGGCGCGAGGAAAAACTGTTTTTT
d_call: .
j_call: TRBJ1-4
clone_size: .
v_call: TRBV18

cdr3_aa: CASSLTGQEGYTF
cdr3_nt: TGTGCCAGCAGCCTGACAGGGCAGGAGGGCTACACCTTC
d_call: TRBD1
j_call: TRBJ1-2
clone_size: .
v_call: TRBV7-9

cdr3_aa: CASSLTGSGNTEAFF
cdr3_nt: TGCGCCAGCAGCTTAACAGGGTCGGGAAACACTGAAGCTTTCTTT
d_call: .
j_call: TRBJ1-1
clone_size: .
v_call: TRBV5-1

cdr3_aa: CASSVQDRGNQPQHF
cdr3_nt: TGTGCCAGCAGTGTTCAGGACAGGGGTAATCAGCCCCAGCATTTT
d_call: TRBD1
j_call: TRBJ1-5
clone_size: few
v_call: TRBV2

cdr3_aa: CASSLPTSGRSYF
cdr3_nt: TGTGCCAGCAGTTTACCCACTAGCGGGAGGTCGTACTTC
d_call: TRBD2
j_call: TRBJ2-7
clone_size: .
v_call: TRBV28

cdr3_aa: CASSLTGGNIQYF
cdr3_nt: TGTGCCAGCAGCTTAACAGGGGGCAACATTCAGTACTTC
d_call: TRBD1
j_call: TRBJ2-4
clone_size: .
v_call: TRBV7-3

cdr3_aa: CAWSMGAKGYTF
cdr3_nt: TGTGCCTGGAGTATGGGGGCGAAGGGCTACACCTTC
d_call: .
j_call: TRBJ1-2
clone_size: .
v_call: TRBV30

cdr3_aa: CASSPPGTGLSSGNTIYF
cdr3_nt: TGTGCCAGCTCACCACCAGGGACAGGGCTTTCCTCTGGAAACACCATATATTTT
d_call: TRBD1
j_call: TRBJ1-3
clone_size: .
v_call: TRBV18

cdr3_aa: CSVADRYTYTF
cdr3_nt: TGCAGCGTCGCGGACAGGTACACCTACACCTTC
d_call: TRBD1
j_call: TRBJ1-2
clone_size: .
v_call: TRBV29-1

cdr3_aa: CASSSTTGPSPLHF
cdr3_nt: TGTGCCAGCAGCTCCACGACAGGTCCCTCACCCCTCCACTTT
d_call: .
j_call: TRBJ1-6
clone_size: .
v_call: TRBV11-2

cdr3_aa: CAAGLHLTGELFF
cdr3_nt: TGTGCCGCCGGACTACATTTGACCGGGGAGCTGTTTTTT
d_call: .
j_call: TRBJ2-2
clone_size: few
v_call: TRBV30

cdr3_aa: CASSRRTSGGDNEQFF
cdr3_nt: TGCGCCAGCAGCCGAAGGACTAGCGGGGGAGACAATGAGCAGTTCTTC
d_call: TRBD2
j_call: TRBJ2-1
clone_size: .
v_call: TRBV4-3

cdr3_aa: CASSSIRGPTEAFF
cdr3_nt: TGTGCCAGCAGCTCAATTCGGGGTCCGACTGAAGCTTTCTTT
d_call: .
j_call: TRBJ1-1
clone_size: .
v_call: TRBV7-9

cdr3_aa: CAWSVGPGVNTGELFF
cdr3_nt: TGTGCCTGGAGTGTAGGGCCGGGGGTGAACACCGGGGAGCTGTTTTTT
d_call: .
j_call: TRBJ2-2
clone_size: .
v_call: TRBV30

cdr3_aa: CASSVTGVETQYF
cdr3_nt: TGTGCCAGCAGCGTAACGGGAGTCGAGACCCAGTACTTC
d_call: .
j_call: TRBJ2-5
clone_size: .
v_call: TRBV9

cdr3_aa: CASHAGGNQPQHF
cdr3_nt: TGTGCCAGCCACGCGGGCGGCAATCAGCCCCAGCATTTT
d_call: .
j_call: TRBJ1-5
clone_size: .
v_call: TRBV12-3/TRBV12-4

cdr3_aa: CASSSRLRDTTYEQYF
cdr3_nt: TGTGCCAGCAGTTCCCGCCTCCGGGACACGACCTACGAGCAGTACTTC
d_call: .
j_call: TRBJ2-7
clone_size: .
v_call: TRBV28

cdr3_aa: CASSLNGQVEAFF
cdr3_nt: TGTGCCAGCAGCTTAAATGGACAGGTCGAAGCTTTCTTT
d_call: TRBD1
j_call: TRBJ1-1
clone_size: .
v_call: TRBV7-8

cdr3_aa: CASSIRQGQGYTF
cdr3_nt: TGTGCCAGTAGTATACGACAGGGTCAAGGCTACACCTTC
d_call: TRBD1
j_call: TRBJ1-2
clone_size: .
v_call: TRBV19

cdr3_aa: CASSSTGGGGEKLFF
cdr3_nt: TGTGCCAGCAGCAGCACAGGGGGAGGGGGTGAAAAACTGTTTTTT
d_call: TRBD1
j_call: TRBJ1-4
clone_size: once
v_call: TRBV5-6

cdr3_aa: CASSSTGPQETQYF
cdr3_nt: TGTGCCAGCAGCTCTACAGGGCCCCAAGAGACCCAGTACTTC
d_call: .
j_call: TRBJ2-5
clone_size: few
v_call: TRBV7-9

cdr3_aa: CASSPGTGVADTQYF
cdr3_nt: TGTGCCAGCAGCCCCGGGACAGGGGTGGCAGATACGCAGTATTTT
d_call: TRBD1
j_call: TRBJ2-3
clone_size: .
v_call: TRBV11-3

cdr3_aa: CASSQDGVGAFGYGYTF
cdr3_nt: TGTGCCAGCAGCCAAGATGGAGTGGGGGCCTTTGGCTATGGCTACACCTTC
d_call: .
j_call: TRBJ1-2
clone_size: .
v_call: TRBV4-2

cdr3_aa: CASSLGTAEKLFF
cdr3_nt: TGTGCCAGCAGCTTGGGGACAGCTGAAAAACTGTTTTTT
d_call: .
j_call: TRBJ1-4
clone_size: .
v_call: TRBV5-6

cdr3_aa: CASSSRQGKAGELFF
cdr3_nt: TGTGCCAGCAGCTCGAGACAGGGCAAGGCCGGGGAGCTGTTTTTT
d_call: TRBD1
j_call: TRBJ2-2
clone_size: .
v_call: TRBV7-2

cdr3_aa: CASSSQGPNYGYTF
cdr3_nt: TGTGCCAGCAGTTCACAGGGACCCAACTATGGCTACACCTTC
d_call: .
j_call: TRBJ1-2
clone_size: .
v_call: TRBV6-2/TRBV6-3

cdr3_aa: CASSESQGARDTQYF
cdr3_nt: TGTGCCAGCAGTGAATCCCAGGGGGCGCGAGATACGCAGTATTTT
d_call: TRBD1
j_call: TRBJ2-3
clone_size: .
v_call: TRBV2